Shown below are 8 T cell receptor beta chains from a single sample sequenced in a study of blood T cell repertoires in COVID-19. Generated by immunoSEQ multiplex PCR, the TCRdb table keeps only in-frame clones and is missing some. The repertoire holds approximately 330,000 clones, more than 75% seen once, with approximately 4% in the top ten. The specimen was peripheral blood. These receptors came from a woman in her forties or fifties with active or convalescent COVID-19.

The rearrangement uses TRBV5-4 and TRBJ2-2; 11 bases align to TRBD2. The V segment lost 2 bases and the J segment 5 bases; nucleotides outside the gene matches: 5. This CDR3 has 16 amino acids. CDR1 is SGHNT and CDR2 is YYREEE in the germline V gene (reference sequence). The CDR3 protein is CASSFTSGGVTGELFF. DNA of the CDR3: TGTGCCAGCAGCTTTACTAGCGGGGGCGTAACCGGGGAGCTGTTTTTT.

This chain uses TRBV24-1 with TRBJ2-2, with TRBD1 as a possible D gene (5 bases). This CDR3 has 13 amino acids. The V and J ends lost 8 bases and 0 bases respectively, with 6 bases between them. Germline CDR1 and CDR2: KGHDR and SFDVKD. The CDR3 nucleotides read TGTGCCACCAAAGGGGCGAACACCGGGGAGCTGTTTTTT. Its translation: CATKGANTGELFF.

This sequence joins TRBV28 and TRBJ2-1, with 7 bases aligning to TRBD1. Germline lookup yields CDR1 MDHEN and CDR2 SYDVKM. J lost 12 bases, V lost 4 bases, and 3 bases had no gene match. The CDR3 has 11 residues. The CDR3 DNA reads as TGTGCCAGCAGTTCCAGGACAGGGCAGTTCTTC. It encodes CASSSRTGQFF.

Written as DNA, the CDR3 is TGTGCCAGCAGTTACTCGACAGGAGCCACCTACGAGCAGTACTTC. This sequence encodes CASSYSTGATYEQYF. The chain uses TRBV6-5 and TRBJ2-7; TRBD1 is a possible D gene (6 bases). Germline loops: CDR1 MNHEY, CDR2 SVGAGI. CDR3 length: 15 amino acids. V was shortened by 0 bases and J by 2 bases, with 11 bases between the two germline ends.

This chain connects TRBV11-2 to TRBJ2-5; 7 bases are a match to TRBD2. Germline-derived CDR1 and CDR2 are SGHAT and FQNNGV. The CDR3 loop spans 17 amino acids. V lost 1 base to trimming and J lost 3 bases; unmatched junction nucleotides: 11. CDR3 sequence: CASSLGAMGAGKETQYF. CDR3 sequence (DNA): TGTGCCAGCAGCTTAGGAGCGATGGGAGCGGGGAAAGAGACCCAGTACTTC.

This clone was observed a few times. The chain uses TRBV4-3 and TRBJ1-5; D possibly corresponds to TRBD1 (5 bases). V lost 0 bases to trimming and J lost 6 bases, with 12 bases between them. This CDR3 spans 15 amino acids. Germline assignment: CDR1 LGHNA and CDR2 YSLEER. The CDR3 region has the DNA TGCGCCAGCAGCCAAGATTCCCAGGGTACTCAGCCCCAGCATTTT. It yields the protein CASSQDSQGTQPQHF.

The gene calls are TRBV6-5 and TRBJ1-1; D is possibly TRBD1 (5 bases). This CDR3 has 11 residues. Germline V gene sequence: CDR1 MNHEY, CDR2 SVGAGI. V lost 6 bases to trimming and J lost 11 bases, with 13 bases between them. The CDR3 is CASREGFQAFF. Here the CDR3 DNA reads TGTGCCAGCAGGGAGGGGTTTCAGGCTTTCTTT.

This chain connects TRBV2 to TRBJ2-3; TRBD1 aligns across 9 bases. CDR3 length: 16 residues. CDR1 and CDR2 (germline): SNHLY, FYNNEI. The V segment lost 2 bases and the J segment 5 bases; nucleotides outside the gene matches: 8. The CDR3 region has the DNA TGTGCCAGCAGTGAATGGGTGGGACAGGGAGAAGATACGCAGTATTTT. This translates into CASSEWVGQGEDTQYF. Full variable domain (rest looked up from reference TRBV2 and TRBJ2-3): EPEVTQTPSHQVTQMGQEVILRCVPISNHLYFYWYRQILGQKVEFLVSFYNNEISEKSEIFDDQFSVERPDGSNFTLKIRSTKLEDSAMYFCASSEWVGQGEDTQYFGPGTRLTVL.